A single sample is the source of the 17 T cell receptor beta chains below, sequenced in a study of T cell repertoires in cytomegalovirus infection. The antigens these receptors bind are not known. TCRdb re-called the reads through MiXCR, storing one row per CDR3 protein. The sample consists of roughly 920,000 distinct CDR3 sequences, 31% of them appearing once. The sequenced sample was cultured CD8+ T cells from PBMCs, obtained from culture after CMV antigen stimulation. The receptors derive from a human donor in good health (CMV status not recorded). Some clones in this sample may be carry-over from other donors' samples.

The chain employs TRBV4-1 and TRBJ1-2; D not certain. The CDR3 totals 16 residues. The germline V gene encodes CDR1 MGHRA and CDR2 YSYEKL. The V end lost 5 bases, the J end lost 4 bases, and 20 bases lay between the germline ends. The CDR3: CASSDATAEVIYGYTF. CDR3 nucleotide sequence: TGCGCCAGCAGCGATGCCACCGCAGAGGTTATCTATGGCTACACCTTC.

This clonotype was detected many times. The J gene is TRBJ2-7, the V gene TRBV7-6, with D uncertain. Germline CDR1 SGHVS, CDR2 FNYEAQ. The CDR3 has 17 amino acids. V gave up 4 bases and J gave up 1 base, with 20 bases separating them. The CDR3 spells CASSSASGRHHSYEQYF. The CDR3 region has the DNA TGTGCCAGCAGCTCCGCGTCTGGGCGTCATCATTCCTACGAGCAGTACTTC.

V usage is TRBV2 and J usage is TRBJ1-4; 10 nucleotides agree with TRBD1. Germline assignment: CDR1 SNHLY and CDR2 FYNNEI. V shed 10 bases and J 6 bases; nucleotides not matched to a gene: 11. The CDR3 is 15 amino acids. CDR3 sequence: CATSARGTGDEKLFF. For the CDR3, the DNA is TGTGCCACTTCGGCTCGAGGGACAGGGGATGAAAAACTGTTTTTT.

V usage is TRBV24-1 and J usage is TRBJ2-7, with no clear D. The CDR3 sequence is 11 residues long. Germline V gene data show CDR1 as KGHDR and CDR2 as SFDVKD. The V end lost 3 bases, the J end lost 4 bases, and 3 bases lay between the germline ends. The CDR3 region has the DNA TGTGCCACCAGTGATGGGTACGAGCAGTACTTC. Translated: CATSDGYEQYF.

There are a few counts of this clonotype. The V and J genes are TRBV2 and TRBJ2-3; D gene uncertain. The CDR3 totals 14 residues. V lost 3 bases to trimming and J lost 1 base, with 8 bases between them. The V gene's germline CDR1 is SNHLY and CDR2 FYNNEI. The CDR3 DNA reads TGTGCCAGCAGTGATGGCTGGGGCACAGATACGCAGTATTTT. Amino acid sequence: CASSDGWGTDTQYF.

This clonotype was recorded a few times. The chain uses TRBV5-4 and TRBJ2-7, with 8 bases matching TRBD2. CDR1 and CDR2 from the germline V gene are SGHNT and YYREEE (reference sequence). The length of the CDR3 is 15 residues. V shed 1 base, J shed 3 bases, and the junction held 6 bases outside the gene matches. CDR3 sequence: CASSLPGSGDYEQYF. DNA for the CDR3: TGTGCCAGCAGCTTGCCCGGTAGCGGGGACTACGAGCAGTACTTC.

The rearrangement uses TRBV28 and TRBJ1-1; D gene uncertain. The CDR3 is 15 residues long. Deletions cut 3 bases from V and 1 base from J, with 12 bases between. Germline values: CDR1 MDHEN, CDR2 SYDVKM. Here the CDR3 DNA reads TGTGCCAGCAGTTTTGGTAAGGTTAGGAACACTGAAGCTTTCTTT. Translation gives CASSFGKVRNTEAFF.

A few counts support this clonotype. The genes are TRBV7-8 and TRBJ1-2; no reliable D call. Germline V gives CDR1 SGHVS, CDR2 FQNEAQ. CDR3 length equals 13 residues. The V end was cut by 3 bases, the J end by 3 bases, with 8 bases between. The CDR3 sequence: CASSFDIYYGYTF. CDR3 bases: TGTGCCAGCAGCTTCGACATCTACTATGGCTACACCTTC.

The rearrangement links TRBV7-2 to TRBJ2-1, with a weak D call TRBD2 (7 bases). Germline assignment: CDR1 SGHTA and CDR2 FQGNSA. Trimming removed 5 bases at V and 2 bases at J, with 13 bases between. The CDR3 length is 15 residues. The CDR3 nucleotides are TGTGCCAGCAGCGCTAGGGGGGGGGCCTACAATGAGCAGTTCTTC. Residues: CASSARGGAYNEQFF.

CDR3 DNA: TGTGCCAGCAGCCAGGACAGCCAAGAGACCCAGTACTTC. Translation gives CASSQDSQETQYF. The chain carries TRBV11-3 and TRBJ2-5, with a weak D call TRBD1 (6 bases). CDR3 length: 13 residues. Trimming took off 5 bases at V and 1 base at J, with 8 bases between the two ends. From germline, CDR1 is SGHNT and CDR2 YENEEA.

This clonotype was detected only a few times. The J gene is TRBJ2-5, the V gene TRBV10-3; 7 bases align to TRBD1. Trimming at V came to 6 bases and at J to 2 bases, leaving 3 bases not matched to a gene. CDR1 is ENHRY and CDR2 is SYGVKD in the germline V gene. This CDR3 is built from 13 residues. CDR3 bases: TGTGCCATCAGACTGGACAGGCAAGAGACCCAGTACTTC. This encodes CAIRLDRQETQYF.

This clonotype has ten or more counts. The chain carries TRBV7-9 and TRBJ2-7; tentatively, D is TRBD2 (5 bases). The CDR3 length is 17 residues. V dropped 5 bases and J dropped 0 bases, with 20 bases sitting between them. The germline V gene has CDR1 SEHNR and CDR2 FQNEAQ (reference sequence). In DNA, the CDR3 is TGTGCCAGCAGCGGAACCGGGAAATCGGGCCCCTCCTACGAGCAGTACGTC. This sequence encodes CASSGTGKSGPSYEQYV.

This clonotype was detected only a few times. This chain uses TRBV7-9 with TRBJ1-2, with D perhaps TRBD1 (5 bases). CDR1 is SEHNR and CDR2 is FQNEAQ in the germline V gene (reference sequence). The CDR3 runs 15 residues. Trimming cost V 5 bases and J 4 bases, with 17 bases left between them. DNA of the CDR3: TGTGCCAGCAGCGACGCGACAGTTTACTTCTATGGCTACACCTTC. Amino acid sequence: CASSDATVYFYGYTF.

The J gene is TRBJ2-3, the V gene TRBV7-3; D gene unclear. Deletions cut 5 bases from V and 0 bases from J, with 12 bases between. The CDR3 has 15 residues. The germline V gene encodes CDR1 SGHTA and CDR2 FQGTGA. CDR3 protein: CASSLTFRSTDTQYF. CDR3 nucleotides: TGTGCCAGCAGCCTGACATTCCGTAGCACAGATACGCAGTATTTT.

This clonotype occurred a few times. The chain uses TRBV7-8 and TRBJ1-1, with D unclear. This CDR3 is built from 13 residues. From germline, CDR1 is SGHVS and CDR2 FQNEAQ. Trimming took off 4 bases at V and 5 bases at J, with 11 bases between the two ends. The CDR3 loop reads CASSSPPRTEAFF. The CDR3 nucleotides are TGTGCCAGCAGCTCCCCACCAAGAACTGAAGCTTTCTTT.

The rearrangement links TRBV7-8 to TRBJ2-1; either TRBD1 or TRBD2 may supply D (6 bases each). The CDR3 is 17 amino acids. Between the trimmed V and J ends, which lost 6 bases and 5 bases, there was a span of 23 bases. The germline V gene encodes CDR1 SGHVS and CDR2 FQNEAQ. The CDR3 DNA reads TGTGCCAGCAGTTTTCTTCCCGGAGGGGGAGCGCACAATGAGCAGTTCTTC. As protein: CASSFLPGGGAHNEQFF.

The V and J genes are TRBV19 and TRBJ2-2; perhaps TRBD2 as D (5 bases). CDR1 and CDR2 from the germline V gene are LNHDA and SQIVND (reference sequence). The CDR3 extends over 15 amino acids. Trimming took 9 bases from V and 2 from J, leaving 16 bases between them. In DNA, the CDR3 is TGTGCCAGCTTGTCCGGGATACTCAACACCGGGGAGCTGTTTTTT. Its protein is CASLSGILNTGELFF.